The 32 T cell receptor beta chains in this list originate from one sample, sequenced in a study of T cell repertoires in cytomegalovirus infection (dated by TCRdb to between 2017 and 2020). Sequencer: Illumina HiSeq 1500. TCRdb trimmed the raw reads at Q25, called clones with MiXCR and kept productive beta chains. Every entry covers one CDR3 protein and lists the most common genes and DNA from its rows. The sample records about 680,000 distinct CDR3 sequences, around 24% of which are singletons. The ten largest account for roughly 8% of the sample. Specimen: CD8+ T cells from PBMCs. The receptors come from a human donor in good health (CMV status not recorded). Some clones in this sample may be carry-over from other donors' samples.

The chain employs TRBV12-3 or TRBV12-4 and TRBJ1-2; D perhaps matches TRBD1 (5 bases). The CDR3 is 15 residues long. The ends were cut back, 2 bases at V and 5 bases at J, with 15 bases in the middle. CDR3 nucleotides: TGTGCCAGCAGTTTATACGAGGGGAGAGGGTATGGCTACACCTTC. Translating gives CASSLYEGRGYGYTF.

This clonotype was recorded many times. CDR3 in amino acids: CASSPSRPLDNEQFF. In DNA form, the CDR3 reads TGTGCCAGCAGCCCCTCCCGTCCCCTCGACAATGAGCAGTTCTTC. The chain joins TRBV7-8 to TRBJ2-1; D unresolved. Germline CDR1 and CDR2: SGHVS and FQNEAQ. This CDR3 comprises 15 residues. Trimming removed 5 bases from V and 5 bases from J, with 16 bases in between.

The V gene is TRBV2, the J gene TRBJ2-4; D perhaps matches TRBD1 (6 bases). The CDR3 spans 14 residues. Deletions cut 7 bases from V and 0 bases from J, with 10 bases between. CDR1 and CDR2 from the germline V gene are SNHLY and FYNNEI. The CDR3 protein is CASTWTAAKNIQYF. DNA for the CDR3: TGTGCCAGCACCTGGACAGCAGCCAAAAACATTCAGTACTTC.

The V and J genes are TRBV7-9 and TRBJ1-1; no clear D. Germline V gives CDR1 SEHNR, CDR2 FQNEAQ (reference sequence). The CDR3 contains 13 residues. V gave up 11 bases and J gave up 0 bases, with 13 bases separating them. The chain's CDR3 is CACSGVMNTEAFF. CDR3 DNA: TGTGCCTGCTCCGGGGTCATGAACACTGAAGCTTTCTTT.

The CDR3 DNA sequence: TGTGCCAGCAGCCCCGTGGACTCTGACTATGAGCAGTTCTTC. This translates into CASSPVDSDYEQFF. V gene TRBV28 combines with J gene TRBJ2-1; D may be TRBD2 (5 bases). Germline assignment: CDR1 MDHEN and CDR2 SYDVKM. V lost 6 bases and J 8 bases, leaving 17 bases between the germline ends. CDR3 size: 14 residues.

The sample holds a few counts of this clonotype. V gene TRBV5-1 combines with J gene TRBJ2-2, with 7 bases aligning to TRBD2. The CDR3 has 16 amino acids. Unmatched junction bases numbered 4, after V lost 2 bases and J lost 0 bases. Germline V CDR1 and CDR2: SGHRS, YFSETQ. The CDR3 region has the DNA TGCGCCAGCAGCTTTTTGGGACTATCGAACACCGGGGAGCTGTTTTTT. This encodes CASSFLGLSNTGELFF.

The rearrangement uses TRBV5-6 and TRBJ1-1; 10 bases are shared with TRBD1. Looked up from germline, CDR1 is SGHDT and CDR2 is YYEEEE. V gave up 3 bases and J gave up 4 bases; unmatched junction bases: 9. This CDR3 has 16 residues. The DNA of the CDR3 is TGTGCCAGCAGCTACCGGGACAGGGGTCGGGGCACTGAAGCTTTCTTT. Its protein product is CASSYRDRGRGTEAFF.

This clonotype was picked up a small number of times. V is TRBV20-1 and J is TRBJ2-2; D is possibly TRBD1 (7 bases). The V gene's germline CDR1 is DFQATT and CDR2 SNEGSKA (reference sequence). This CDR3 contains 17 residues. Trimming pared 0 bases from V and 7 bases from J, leaving 21 bases between. The CDR3 protein is CSARDWRGPSESGELFF. The CDR3 bases are TGCAGTGCTAGAGATTGGAGGGGGCCCTCCGAAAGCGGGGAGCTGTTTTTT.

This clonotype was seen repeatedly, ten times or more. The chain is built from TRBV28 and TRBJ2-1, with D possibly matching TRBD2 (5 bases). This CDR3 is built from 14 residues. Deletions cut 4 bases from V and 5 bases from J, with 12 bases between. The germline V gene has CDR1 MDHEN and CDR2 SYDVKM. CDR3 nucleotide sequence: TGTGCCAGCAGTTCGCTCGGGATAAACAATGAGCAGTTCTTC. This codes for CASSSLGINNEQFF.

This clonotype came up a few times. V usage is TRBV6-6 and J usage is TRBJ1-4; D call uncertain. Trimming stripped 7 bases from V and 8 bases from J, with 11 bases between. Germline values: CDR1 MNHNY, CDR2 SVGAGI (reference sequence). This CDR3 is 12 amino acids long. The DNA for the CDR3 is TGTGCCAGCAAGAACGGTGAAGAAAAACTGTTTTTT. Its protein product is CASKNGEEKLFF.

About this clonotype itself: As the CDR3 is not closed by the conserved phenylalanine or tryptophan, this likely results from a read error. The limits of the CDR3 on the DNA are not certain, so only TCRdb's listed CDR3 is given. The chain uses TRBV6-2 or TRBV6-3 and TRBJ2-7; the D call in the table, TRBD1, was not verified against the DNA. From germline, CDR1 is MNHEY and CDR2 SVGEGT. A total of 12 residues make up the CDR3, ends included. The CDR3 is CASSRQGSEQYI.

This clonotype has at least ten counts. The chain links TRBV20-1 to TRBJ1-2; D gene unclear. CDR1 and CDR2 from the germline V gene are DFQATT and SNEGSKA (reference sequence). The CDR3 consists of 11 residues. Trimming pared 1 base from V and 8 bases from J, leaving 8 bases between. The CDR3 bases are TGCAGTGCTAGAGGATGGGAAGGCTACACCTTC. This translates into CSARGWEGYTF.

The chain uses TRBV9 and TRBJ2-5; TRBD2 matches 8 bases. The V gene end was trimmed by 7 bases and the J gene end by 5 bases; junction bases not matched to a gene: 10. Germline CDR1 and CDR2: SGDLS and YYNGEE. There are 14 residues in the CDR3. CDR3 sequence: CASGRGGSQETQYF. In DNA, the CDR3 is TGTGCCAGCGGACGGGGGGGGTCTCAGGAGACCCAGTACTTC. The whole variable domain, remainder taken from reference TRBV9 and TRBJ2-5, is DSGVTQTPKHLITATGQRVTLRCSPRSGDLSVYWYQQSLDQGLQFLIQYYNGEERAKGNILERFSAQQFPDLHSELNLSSLELGDSALYFCASGRGGSQETQYFGPGTRLLVL.

This clonotype was counted a few times. V is TRBV20-1 and J is TRBJ1-5; D not certain. This CDR3 contains 13 residues. Trimming took 1 base from V and 5 from J, leaving 9 bases between them. Germline V gene lookup returns CDR1 DFQATT and CDR2 SNEGSKA (reference sequence). CDR3 amino acids: CSARAAVDQPQHF. The CDR3 DNA is TGCAGTGCTAGAGCGGCGGTGGATCAGCCCCAGCATTTT.

This clonotype has ten or more counts. The genes are TRBV7-9 and TRBJ1-2, with TRBD1 matching 8 bases. This CDR3 spans 15 amino acids. J was trimmed by 4 bases and V by 5 bases; bases with no gene match: 9. CDR1 is SEHNR and CDR2 is FQNEAQ in the germline V gene (reference sequence). The CDR3, as DNA: TGTGCCAGCAGCCCAGGTTCTGGGACAGGCTATGGCTACACCTTC. Amino acids: CASSPGSGTGYGYTF. Using reference TRBV7-9 and TRBJ1-2 for the parts outside the CDR3, the full variable domain is DTGVSQNPRHKITKRGQNVTFRCDPISEHNRLYWYRQTLGQGPEFLTYFQNEAQLEKSRLLSDRFSAERPKGSFSTLEIQRTEQGDSAMYLCASSPGSGTGYGYTFGSGTRLTVV.

This clonotype has just a few counts. One junction end does not reproduce the germline sequence, and a read error may be involved. The CDR3 DNA follows: TGTGCCAACAGCCGTGGGACAGCCGGGGAGCTGTTTTTT. Amino acids: CANSRGTAGELFF. This chain connects TRBV5-4 to TRBJ2-2; 7 bases map to TRBD1. Germline CDR1 and CDR2: SGHNT and YYREEE (reference sequence). The CDR3 spans 13 residues.

Many counts were recorded for this clonotype. This chain uses TRBV7-8 with TRBJ2-7, with 9 positions matching TRBD1. Germline CDR1 is SGHVS and CDR2 is FQNEAQ. The CDR3 contains 13 residues. Unmatched junction bases numbered 9, after V lost 10 bases and J lost 5 bases. CDR3 DNA: TGTGCCATCGAGCGTTACAGGGGGCACGAGCAGTACGTC. It encodes CAIERYRGHEQYV.

This clonotype was detected a few times. The rearrangement links TRBV5-6 to TRBJ2-7; D is uncertain. Germline CDR1 reads SGHDT; CDR2 reads YYEEEE. V was clipped by 4 bases and J by 3 bases, with 11 bases between them. This CDR3 is 13 amino acids long. CDR3 in DNA: TGTGCCAGCAGCCACCCCGGGTTCTACGAGCAGTACGTC. This translates into CASSHPGFYEQYV.

This clonotype was seen a handful of times. This chain links TRBV27 with TRBJ2-7, with 7 bases lining up with TRBD1. The CDR3 loop spans 14 amino acids. Germline CDR1 and CDR2: MNHEY and SMNVEV (reference sequence). The CDR3 nucleotides are TGTGCCAGCAGCTTATCCGGGACAGCCTACGAGCAGTACGTC. This translates into CASSLSGTAYEQYV.

The chain carries TRBV27 and TRBJ2-3; D is unclear. Looked up from germline, CDR1 is MNHEY and CDR2 is SMNVEV (reference sequence). Trimming shortened V by 9 bases and J by 4 bases, and 8 bases separated the two germline ends. CDR3 length: 11 amino acids. The DNA for the CDR3 is TGTGCCAGTGAGATGGCAGATACGCAGTATTTT. It is translated as CASEMADTQYF.

J is TRBJ1-1 and V is TRBV4-1; D is unresolved. Germline-derived CDR1 and CDR2 are MGHRA and YSYEKL. This CDR3 has 15 amino acids. V was shortened by 0 bases and J by 0 bases, with 8 bases between the two germline ends. The CDR3: CASSQDEALNTEAFF. Here the CDR3 DNA reads TGCGCCAGCAGCCAAGATGAGGCCCTGAACACTGAAGCTTTCTTT.

The V gene is TRBV20-1, the J gene TRBJ1-1; D may be TRBD1 (5 bases). Germline CDR1 and CDR2: DFQATT and SNEGSKA (reference sequence). Trimming stripped 6 bases from V and 0 bases from J, with 17 bases between. The CDR3 length is 15 residues. CDR3: CSAADRYGLNTEAFF. CDR3 DNA: TGCAGTGCCGCCGACAGATATGGCCTGAACACTGAAGCTTTCTTT.

J is TRBJ1-1 and V is TRBV19, with D hard to call. V dropped 2 bases and J dropped 7 bases, with 23 bases sitting between them. Germline-derived CDR1 and CDR2 are LNHDA and SQIVND (reference sequence). This CDR3 is 17 amino acids long. The CDR3 region is CASSILIDFYEEDEAFF. For the CDR3, the DNA is TGTGCCAGTAGTATATTGATAGATTTCTATGAAGAGGATGAAGCTTTCTTT.

This clonotype occurred many times. The rearrangement joins TRBV7-8 to TRBJ1-5; no firm D call. This CDR3 contains 16 residues. Germline assignment: CDR1 SGHVS and CDR2 FQNEAQ. Deletions cut 1 base from V and 0 bases from J, with 10 bases between. The CDR3 region has the DNA TGTGCCAGCAGCTTAGAGGGCCGGTATAGCAATCAGCCCCAGCATTTT. Protein product: CASSLEGRYSNQPQHF.

This clonotype was recorded at least ten times. V gene TRBV7-6 combines with J gene TRBJ2-4; TRBD1 aligns across 7 bases. Trimming took 1 base from V and 7 from J; bases not matched to a gene: 4. Germline V gives CDR1 SGHVS, CDR2 FNYEAQ. The CDR3 contains 14 residues. The CDR3 coding sequence is TGTGCCAGCAGCTTAGGGCAGGGGGTCAACATTCAGTACTTC. Protein product: CASSLGQGVNIQYF.

This clonotype has at least ten counts. The V gene is TRBV6-2 or TRBV6-3, the J gene TRBJ2-7; D might be TRBD1 (6 bases). This CDR3 has 16 amino acids. Germline V gene sequence: CDR1 MNHEY, CDR2 SVGEGT. Trimming shortened V by 0 bases and J by 1 base, and 13 bases separated the two germline ends. The CDR3 here is CASSYSAQGRSYEQYV. DNA for the CDR3: TGTGCCAGCAGTTACTCGGCCCAGGGGCGTTCCTACGAGCAGTACGTC.

The sample holds one count of this clonotype. This chain joins TRBV7-9 and TRBJ2-7, with 9 bases aligning to TRBD2. V was pared by 2 bases and J by 5 bases, with 7 bases of the junction left unmatched. The CDR3 loop spans 15 amino acids. Germline V gene data show CDR1 as SEHNR and CDR2 as FQNEAQ (reference sequence). CDR3 sequence reads: CASSLKRGATHEQYF. CDR3 sequence (DNA): TGTGCCAGCAGCTTAAAGCGGGGGGCTACCCACGAGCAGTACTTC.

The J gene is TRBJ2-5, the V gene TRBV13; the D gene is possibly TRBD1 (6 bases). This CDR3 has 13 residues. Trimming shortened V by 5 bases and J by 6 bases, and 13 bases separated the two germline ends. Germline assignment: CDR1 PRHDT and CDR2 FYEKMQ (reference sequence). The CDR3 DNA reads TGTGCCAGCAGCGAACAGGGCATTAAGACCCAGTACTTC. It translates to CASSEQGIKTQYF.

V and J are TRBV20-1 and TRBJ1-3, with D uncertain. V was clipped by 3 bases and J by 8 bases, with 20 bases between them. Germline lookup yields CDR1 DFQATT and CDR2 SNEGSKA (reference sequence). This CDR3 has 15 amino acids. The DNA for the CDR3 is TGCAGTGCTAGCCTTGAGGGCCAAGACGTCTACACCATATATTTT. Its translation: CSASLEGQDVYTIYF.

This sequence joins TRBV19 and TRBJ1-1; TRBD1 might be the D (5 bases). This CDR3 is built from 14 residues. V was pared by 4 bases and J by 0 bases, with 9 bases between. The V gene's germline CDR1 is LNHDA and CDR2 SQIVND (reference sequence). In DNA form, the CDR3 reads TGTGCCAGTAGTACAGTAGGGGTGAACACTGAAGCTTTCTTT. As protein: CASSTVGVNTEAFF.

This chain uses TRBV2 with TRBJ2-7, with a weak D call TRBD2 (6 bases). V was shortened by 6 bases and J by 3 bases, with 24 bases between the two germline ends. CDR3 length equals 17 residues. Germline V lookup: CDR1 SNHLY, CDR2 FYNNEI. The CDR3 protein is CASSHFGGGPFNYEQYF. The CDR3 bases are TGTGCCAGCAGCCACTTTGGGGGAGGTCCATTCAACTACGAGCAGTACTTC.

This chain connects TRBV7-9 to TRBJ1-5; D call uncertain. Germline V CDR1 and CDR2: SEHNR, FQNEAQ (reference sequence). This CDR3 spans 14 amino acids. Trimming took off 5 bases at V and 6 bases at J, with 14 bases between the two ends. CDR3 sequence (DNA): TGTGCCAGCAGCGCGGAGGCCGAGCGTCAGCCCCAGCATTTT. Translation gives CASSAEAERQPQHF.